This TCR beta chain derives from a study of cytomegalovirus exposure and HLA in healthy donors. Study details: The approximately 670 first-cohort repertoires and the 110 or so validation repertoires shared the same platform, a later analysis reported. Study results and caveats: In vitro data verified a few CMV-associated chains as specific for CMV antigens. The authors listed 164 TCR beta chains as cytomegalovirus-associated.

Profiling relied on immunoSEQ multiplex PCR, and the TCRdb table lists in-frame clones only, not all of them. In the table there are over 100,000 clones, approximately 90% of which are singletons. The CDR3 covers 16 residues. Trimming pared 0 bases from V and 3 bases from J, leaving 11 bases between. CDR1 MNHEY and CDR2 SMNVEV come from the germline V gene (reference sequence). This clone was recorded once. The antigen is undetermined. The donors formed part of the approximately 130-subject validation cohort, distinct from the roughly 730-subject first cohort. This chain connects TRBV27 to TRBJ2-2; a weak D match, TRBD2 (6 bases). The origin of this receptor is a woman between 18 and 29 years old in good health and CMV-seropositive. What was sequenced was PBMCs. The DNA of the CDR3 is TGTGCCAGCAGTTTATCCCGGGGGACGTACACCGGGGAGCTGTTTTTT. Protein: CASSLSRGTYTGELFF.